Described below is a single TCR beta chain sequence and its context. Repertoires were generated with immunoSEQ multiplex PCR, while TCRdb's copy carries only in-frame clones and drops some. The data hold about 530,000 clones, with almost 97% observed a single time. The sample is drawn from a study of shared clonotypes between healthy human individuals. CDR1 and CDR2 from the germline V gene are MNHEY and SVGAGI. Trimming at V came to 4 bases and at J to 4 bases, leaving 8 bases not matched to a gene. The CDR3 is made up of 15 amino acids. The sequenced material came from naive CD4+ T cells sorted from blood. The sample's subset: CD45RA+ positively selected. This receptor was obtained from a woman in her thirties in good health. The rearrangement joins TRBV6-5 to TRBJ2-7; 9 bases are a match to TRBD1. CDR3 coding DNA: TGTGCCAGCAGTTCCCGGGACAGGGCCCGATACGAGCAGTACTTC. Residues: CASSSRDRARYEQYF.